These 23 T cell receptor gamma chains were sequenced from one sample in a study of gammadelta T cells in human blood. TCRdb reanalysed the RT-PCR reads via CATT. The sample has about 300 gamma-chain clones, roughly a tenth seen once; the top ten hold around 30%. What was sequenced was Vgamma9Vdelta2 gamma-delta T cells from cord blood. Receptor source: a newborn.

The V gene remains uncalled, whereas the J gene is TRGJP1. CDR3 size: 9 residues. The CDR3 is CTTGWFKIF. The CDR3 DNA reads TGTACCACTGGTTGGTTCAAGATATTT.

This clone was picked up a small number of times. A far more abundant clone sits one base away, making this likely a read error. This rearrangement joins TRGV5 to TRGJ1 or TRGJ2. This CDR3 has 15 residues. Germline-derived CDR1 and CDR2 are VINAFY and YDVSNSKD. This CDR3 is CAAWDRGTNYYKKLF. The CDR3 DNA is TGTGCCGCCTGGGACAGGGGGACGAATTATTATAAGAAACTCTTT.

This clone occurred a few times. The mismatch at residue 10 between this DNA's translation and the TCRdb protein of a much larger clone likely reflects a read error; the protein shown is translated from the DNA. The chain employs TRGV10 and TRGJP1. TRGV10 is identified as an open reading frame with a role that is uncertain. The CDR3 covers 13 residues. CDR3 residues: CAAWDTTGWLKIF. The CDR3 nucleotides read TGTGCTGCGTGGGATACCACTGGTTGGCTCAAGATATTT.

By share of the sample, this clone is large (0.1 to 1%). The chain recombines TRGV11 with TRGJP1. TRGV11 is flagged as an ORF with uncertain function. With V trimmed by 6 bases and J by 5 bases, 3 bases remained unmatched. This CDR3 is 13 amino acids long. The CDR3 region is CACWIPTGWFKIF. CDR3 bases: TGTGCCTGCTGGATTCCAACTGGTTGGTTCAAGATATTT.

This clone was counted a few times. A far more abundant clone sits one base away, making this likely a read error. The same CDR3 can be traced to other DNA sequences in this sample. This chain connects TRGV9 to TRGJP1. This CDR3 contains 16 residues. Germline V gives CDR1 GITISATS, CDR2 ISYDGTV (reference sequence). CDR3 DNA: TGTGCCTTGTGGGAGCCCCGGAATACGACTGGTTGGTTCAAGATATTT. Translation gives CALWEPRNTTGWFKIF.

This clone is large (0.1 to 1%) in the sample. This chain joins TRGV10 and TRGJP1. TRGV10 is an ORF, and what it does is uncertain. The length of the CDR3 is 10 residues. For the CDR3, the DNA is TGTGCGCGCACTGGTTGGTTCAAGATATTT. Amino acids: CARTGWFKIF.

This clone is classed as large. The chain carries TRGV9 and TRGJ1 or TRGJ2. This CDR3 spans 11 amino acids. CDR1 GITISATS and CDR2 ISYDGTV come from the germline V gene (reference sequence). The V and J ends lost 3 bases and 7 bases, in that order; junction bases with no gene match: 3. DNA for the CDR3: TGTGCCTTGTGGGAGACCTATAAGAAACTCTTT. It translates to CALWETYKKLF.

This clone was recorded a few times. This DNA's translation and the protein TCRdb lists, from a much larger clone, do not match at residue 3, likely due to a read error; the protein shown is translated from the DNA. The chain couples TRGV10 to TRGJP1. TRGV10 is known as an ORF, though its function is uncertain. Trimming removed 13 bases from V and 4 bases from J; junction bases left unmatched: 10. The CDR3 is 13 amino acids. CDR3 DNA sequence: TGTGCTGTGTGTAAGCTCACTGGTTGGTTCAAGATATTT. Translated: CAVCKLTGWFKIF.

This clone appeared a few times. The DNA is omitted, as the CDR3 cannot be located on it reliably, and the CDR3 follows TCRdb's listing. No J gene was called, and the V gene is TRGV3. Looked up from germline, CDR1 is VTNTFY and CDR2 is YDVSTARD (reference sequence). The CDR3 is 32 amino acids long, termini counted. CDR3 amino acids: CATWDRRRIIRNSLAVEQHLLSQVSIGRIQHF.

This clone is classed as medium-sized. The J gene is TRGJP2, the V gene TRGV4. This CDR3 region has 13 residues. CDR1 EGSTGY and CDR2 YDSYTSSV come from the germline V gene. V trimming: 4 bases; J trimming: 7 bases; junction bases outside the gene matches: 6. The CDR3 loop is CATWEGNDWIKTF. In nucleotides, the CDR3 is TGTGCCACCTGGGAAGGCAATGATTGGATCAAGACGTTT.

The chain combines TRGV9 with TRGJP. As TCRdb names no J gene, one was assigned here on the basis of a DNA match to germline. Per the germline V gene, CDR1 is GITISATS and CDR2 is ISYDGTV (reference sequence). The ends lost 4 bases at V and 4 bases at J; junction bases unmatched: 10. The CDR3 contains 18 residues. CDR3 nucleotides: TGTGCCTTGTGGGATAACATTTTTCAAGAGTTGGGCAAAAAAATCAAGGTATTT. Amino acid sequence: CALWDNIFQELGKKIKVF.

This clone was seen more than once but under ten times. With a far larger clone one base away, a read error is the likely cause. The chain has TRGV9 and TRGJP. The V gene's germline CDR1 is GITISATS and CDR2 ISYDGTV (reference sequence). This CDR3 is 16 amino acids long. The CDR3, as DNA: TGTGCCTTGTGGGAGGTGCAAGAGTCGGGCAAAAAAATCAAGGTATTT. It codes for CALWEVQESGKKIKVF.

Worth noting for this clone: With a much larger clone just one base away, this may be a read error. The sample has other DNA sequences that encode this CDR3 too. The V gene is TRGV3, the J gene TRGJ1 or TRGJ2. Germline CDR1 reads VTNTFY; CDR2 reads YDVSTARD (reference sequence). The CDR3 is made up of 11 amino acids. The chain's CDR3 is CATWVDYKKLF. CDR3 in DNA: TGTGCCACCTGGGTAGATTATAAGAAGCTCTTT.

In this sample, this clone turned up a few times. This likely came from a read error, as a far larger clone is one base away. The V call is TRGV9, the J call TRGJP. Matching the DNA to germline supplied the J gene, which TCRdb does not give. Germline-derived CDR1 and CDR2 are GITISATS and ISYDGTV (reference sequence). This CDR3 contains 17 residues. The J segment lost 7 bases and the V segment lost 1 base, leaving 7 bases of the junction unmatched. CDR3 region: CALWEVRRELGKKIKVF. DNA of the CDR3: TGTGCCTTGTGGGAGGTCCGTCGGGAGTTGGGCAAAAAAATCAAGGTATTT.

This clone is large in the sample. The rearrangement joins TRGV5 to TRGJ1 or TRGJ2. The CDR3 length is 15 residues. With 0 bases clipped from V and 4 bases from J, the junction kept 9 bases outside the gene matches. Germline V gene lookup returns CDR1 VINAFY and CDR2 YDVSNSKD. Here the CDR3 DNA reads TGTGCCACCTGGGACAGGCCAGAAGGCTATTATAAGAAACTCTTT. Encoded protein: CATWDRPEGYYKKLF.

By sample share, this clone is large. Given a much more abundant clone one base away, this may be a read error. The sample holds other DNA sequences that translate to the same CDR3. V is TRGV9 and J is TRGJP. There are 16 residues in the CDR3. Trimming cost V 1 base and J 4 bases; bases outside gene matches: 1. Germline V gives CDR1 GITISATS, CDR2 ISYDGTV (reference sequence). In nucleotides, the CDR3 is TGTGCCTTGTGGGAGGTACAAGAGTTGGGCAAAAAAATCAAGGTATTT. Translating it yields CALWEVQELGKKIKVF.

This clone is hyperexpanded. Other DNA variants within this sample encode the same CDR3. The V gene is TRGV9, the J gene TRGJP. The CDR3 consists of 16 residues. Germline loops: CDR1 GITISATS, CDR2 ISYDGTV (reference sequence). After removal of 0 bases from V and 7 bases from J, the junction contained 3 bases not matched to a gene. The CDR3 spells CALWEVGELGKKIKVF. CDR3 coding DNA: TGTGCCTTGTGGGAGGTGGGGGAGTTGGGCAAAAAAATCAAGGTATTT.

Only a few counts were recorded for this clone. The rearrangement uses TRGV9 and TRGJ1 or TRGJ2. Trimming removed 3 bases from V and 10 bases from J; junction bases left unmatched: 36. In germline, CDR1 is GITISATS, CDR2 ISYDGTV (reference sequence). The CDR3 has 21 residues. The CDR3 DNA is TGTGCCTTGTGGGAGTTAAACGGATGGACTTCTCTTTTTTTATCTGGTCCGAAGAAACTCTTT. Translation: CALWELNGWTSLFLSGPKKLF.

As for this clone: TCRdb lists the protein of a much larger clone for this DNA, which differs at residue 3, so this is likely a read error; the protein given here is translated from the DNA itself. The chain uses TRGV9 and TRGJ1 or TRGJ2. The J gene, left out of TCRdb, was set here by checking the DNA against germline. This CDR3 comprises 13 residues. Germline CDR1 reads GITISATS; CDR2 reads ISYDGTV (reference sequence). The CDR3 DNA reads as TGTGCCATGTGGGATCCCCCTCATCGGAAGAAACTCTTT. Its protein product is CAMWDPPHRKKLF.

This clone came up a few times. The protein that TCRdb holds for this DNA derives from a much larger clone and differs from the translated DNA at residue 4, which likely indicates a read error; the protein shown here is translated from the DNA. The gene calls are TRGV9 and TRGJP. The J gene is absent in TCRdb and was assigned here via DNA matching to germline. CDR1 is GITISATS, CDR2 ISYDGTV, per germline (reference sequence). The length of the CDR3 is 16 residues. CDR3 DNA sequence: TGTGCCTTGTGTGAGGTGCAAGAGTTGGGCAAAAAAATCAAGGTATTT. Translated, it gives CALCEVQELGKKIKVF.

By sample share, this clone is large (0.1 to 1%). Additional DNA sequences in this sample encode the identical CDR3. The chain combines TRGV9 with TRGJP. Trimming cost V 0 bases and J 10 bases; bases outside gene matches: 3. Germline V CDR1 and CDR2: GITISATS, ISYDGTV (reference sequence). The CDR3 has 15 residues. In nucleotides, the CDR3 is TGTGCCTTGTGGGAGGTGCAATTGGGCAAAAAAATCAAGGTATTT. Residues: CALWEVQLGKKIKVF.

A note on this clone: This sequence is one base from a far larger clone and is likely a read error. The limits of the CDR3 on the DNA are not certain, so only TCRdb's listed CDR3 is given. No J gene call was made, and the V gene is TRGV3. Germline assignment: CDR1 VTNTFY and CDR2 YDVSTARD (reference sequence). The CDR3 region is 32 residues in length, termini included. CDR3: CATPSQTNIIRNSLAVEQHLLSQVSIGRIQHF.

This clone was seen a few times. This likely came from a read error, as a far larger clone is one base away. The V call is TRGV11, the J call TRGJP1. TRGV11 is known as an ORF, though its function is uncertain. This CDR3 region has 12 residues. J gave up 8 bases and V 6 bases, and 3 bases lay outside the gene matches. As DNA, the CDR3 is TGTGCCTGCTGGATTCCCGGTTGGTTCAAGATATTT. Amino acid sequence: CACWIPGWFKIF.